The 28 T cell receptor beta chains below come from one sample, sequenced in a study of Ad26.COV2.S vaccination and SARS-CoV-2 variants (dated by TCRdb to the early 2020s). The meaning of the sample's treatment or condition label: about 20 received Ad26.COV2.S at low or high dose, single or two shots; 5 received placebo; per-sample allocation not given. Repertoires of vaccine and placebo recipients were sequenced from samples collected on day 63 after the first injection. The library was obtained by the immunoSEQ multiplex PCR assay. Drawn from immuneACCESS, this table holds only the in-frame rearrangements with V and J called that TCRdb kept. Clones are partly lost; checked studies trace under half to an unresolved V gene and leave the rest unexplained. This sample has fewer than 900,000 clones in its table, and 89% of those were observed once. The ten biggest clones cover about 1.5% of the sample.

The source material was peripheral blood, sampled in a trial of Ad26.COV2.S vaccine versus placebo. Receptors originate from a person aged 18-65 years who received the Ad26.COV2.S COVID-19 vaccine or a placebo.

The rearrangement uses TRBV15 and TRBJ2-7; possibly TRBD2 for D (5 bases). Trimming shortened V by 4 bases and J by 2 bases, and 15 bases separated the two germline ends. Germline CDR1 and CDR2: LNHNV and YYDKDF (reference sequence). CDR3 size: 15 residues. Here the CDR3 reads CATSKAKAAPYEQYF. Here the CDR3 DNA reads TGTGCCACCAGCAAGGCAAAAGCGGCGCCCTACGAGCAGTACTTC.

This rearrangement joins TRBV10-3 to TRBJ1-4; 7 bases agree with TRBD1. Germline V CDR1 and CDR2: ENHRY, SYGVKD. Trimming took 4 bases from V and 0 from J; bases not matched to a gene: 2. This CDR3 region has 15 residues. CDR3: CAISGGQSTNEKLFF. CDR3 nucleotides: TGTGCCATCAGTGGGGGACAGTCAACTAATGAAAAACTGTTTTTT.

The V and J genes are TRBV28 and TRBJ1-1; D call uncertain. The CDR3 covers 12 residues. The V gene lost 7 bases and the J gene lost 6 bases, with 12 bases spanning the gap. Per the germline V gene, CDR1 is MDHEN and CDR2 is SYDVKM. CDR3 amino acids: CASKAGTSEAFF. The DNA of the CDR3 is TGTGCCAGCAAGGCAGGAACCTCTGAAGCTTTCTTT.

This chain connects TRBV6-6 to TRBJ1-5; TRBD1 is a possible D gene (6 bases). Germline lookup yields CDR1 MNHNY and CDR2 SVGAGI (reference sequence). The CDR3 is 14 amino acids. Trimming took 5 bases from V and 6 from J, leaving 14 bases between them. This chain's CDR3 is CASSRGGSSQPQHF. DNA for the CDR3: TGTGCCAGCAGTAGGGGGGGGTCGAGTCAGCCCCAGCATTTT.

V gene TRBV9 combines with J gene TRBJ2-2; 9 bases are shared with TRBD2. Germline loops: CDR1 SGDLS, CDR2 YYNGEE. The CDR3 sequence is 15 residues long. Losses at the gene ends were 3 bases for V and 5 bases for J; bases not matched to a gene: 5. CDR3 in amino acids: CASSASGGWTGELFF. The CDR3, as DNA: TGTGCCAGCAGCGCGAGCGGGGGGTGGACCGGGGAGCTGTTTTTT. The full variable domain, completed using reference TRBV9 and TRBJ2-2, is DSGVTQTPKHLITATGQRVTLRCSPRSGDLSVYWYQQSLDQGLQFLIQYYNGEERAKGNILERFSAQQFPDLHSELNLSSLELGDSALYFCASSASGGWTGELFFGEGSRLTVL.

This clone is a singleton in its sample. This chain joins TRBV14 and TRBJ2-4; D ambiguous. The CDR3 contains 16 residues. Trimming cost V 1 base and J 2 bases, with 12 bases left between them. CDR1 SGHDN and CDR2 FVKESK come from the germline V gene. The CDR3 bases are TGTGCCAGCAGCCAAGGGCTAATCGGAACCAAAAACATTCAGTACTTC. Protein sequence: CASSQGLIGTKNIQYF. The whole variable domain, filled in from reference TRBV14 and TRBJ2-4, reads EAGVTQFPSHSVIEKGQTVTLRCDPISGHDNLYWYRRVMGKEIKFLLHFVKESKQDESGMPNNRFLAERTGGTYSTLKVQPAELEDSGVYFCASSQGLIGTKNIQYFGAGTRLSVL.

V and J are TRBV2 and TRBJ1-5; 7 positions agree with TRBD1. CDR3 size: 15 residues. The V gene end was trimmed by 2 bases and the J gene end by 4 bases; junction bases not matched to a gene: 5. Germline V gene data show CDR1 as SNHLY and CDR2 as FYNNEI. CDR3 sequence reads: CASSERGRGNQPQHF. CDR3 nucleotide sequence: TGTGCCAGCAGTGAAAGGGGGCGTGGGAATCAGCCCCAGCATTTT.

The table lists this clone with a few counts. The V and J genes are TRBV6-2 or TRBV6-3 and TRBJ1-6; D is uncertain. Germline lookup yields CDR1 MNHEY and CDR2 SVGEGT. Trimming took off 6 bases at V and 0 bases at J, with 15 bases between the two ends. The CDR3 length is 17 residues. CDR3 bases: TGTGCCAGCAGCCCTACGGCCCCGAGCTCCTATAATTCACCCCTCCACTTT. Translating gives CASSPTAPSSYNSPLHF.

Regarding this clone: One junction end does not reproduce the germline sequence, and a read error may be involved. V gene TRBV7-9 combines with J gene TRBJ2-7, with D possibly being TRBD2 (6 bases). This CDR3 region has 12 residues. The germline CDR1 and CDR2 sequences are SEHNR and FQNEAQ (reference sequence). CDR3 in amino acids: CASSLKGAGTRF. CDR3 in DNA: TGTGCCAGCAGCTTAAAGGGCGCAGGGACTCGCTTC.

The J gene is TRBJ1-5, the V gene TRBV7-8; D is undetermined. Trimming removed 1 base at V and 0 bases at J, with 10 bases between. The germline gives CDR1 SGHVS, CDR2 FQNEAQ. This CDR3 contains 16 residues. The CDR3 region has the DNA TGTGCCAGCAGCTTAGTTACAGACCTTAGCAATCAGCCCCAGCATTTT. Protein sequence: CASSLVTDLSNQPQHF.

CDR3 amino acids: CASSPGADTEAFF. In nucleotides, the CDR3 is TGTGCCAGCTCACCGGGGGCGGACACTGAAGCTTTCTTT. This rearrangement joins TRBV18 to TRBJ1-1; D is possibly TRBD1 (6 bases). The CDR3 runs 13 residues. V lost 3 bases and J lost 3, with 8 bases in between. Germline V lookup: CDR1 KGHSH, CDR2 LQKENI.

The rearrangement links TRBV27 to TRBJ2-1; 10 bases match TRBD2. From germline, CDR1 is MNHEY and CDR2 SMNVEV (reference sequence). With V trimmed by 3 bases and J by 0 bases, 8 bases remained unmatched. CDR3 length: 18 residues. The CDR3 reads CASSLRSGGDSSYNEQFF. The CDR3 DNA reads TGTGCCAGCAGTTTGCGAAGCGGGGGGGATAGCTCCTACAATGAGCAGTTCTTC.

This clone was observed once. This chain links TRBV7-2 with TRBJ2-3, with D unresolved. CDR1 is SGHTA and CDR2 is FQGNSA in the germline V gene. V lost 4 bases, J lost 1 base, and 6 bases lay in between. CDR3 length: 13 residues. CDR3 sequence reads: CASSYKGTDTQYF. The DNA of the CDR3 is TGTGCCAGCAGCTATAAGGGCACAGATACGCAGTATTTT.

In the case of this clone: Within the sample, other DNA sequences also encode this same CDR3. The chain recombines TRBV18 with TRBJ2-1, with D perhaps matching TRBD1 (7 bases). Germline V gene sequence: CDR1 KGHSH, CDR2 LQKENI. V was clipped by 3 bases and J by 1 base, with 10 bases between them. The CDR3 has 15 amino acids. CDR3 region: CASSPPGGSYNEQFF. CDR3 nucleotides: TGTGCCAGCTCACCGCCAGGGGGGTCCTACAATGAGCAGTTCTTC.

Comment on this clone: Distinct nucleotide sequences in the sample also encode this CDR3. The chain carries TRBV5-1 and TRBJ2-1; 9 bases map to TRBD2. The CDR3 has 15 amino acids. In germline, CDR1 is SGHRS, CDR2 YFSETQ. Losses at the gene ends were 4 bases for V and 4 bases for J; bases not matched to a gene: 6. The CDR3 here is CASSLTSGEYNEQFF. The CDR3 coding sequence is TGCGCCAGCAGCCTGACTAGCGGAGAATACAATGAGCAGTTCTTC.

This rearrangement joins TRBV6-6 to TRBJ2-7; TRBD1 matches at 9 bases. Losses at the gene ends were 5 bases for V and 6 bases for J; bases not matched to a gene: 8. The CDR3 consists of 14 residues. Germline V CDR1 and CDR2: MNHNY, SVGAGI (reference sequence). The CDR3, as DNA: TGTGCCAGCAGTCCTCCGGGACAGGGACCCGAGCAGTACTTC. Residues: CASSPPGQGPEQYF.

The rearrangement joins TRBV27 to TRBJ2-7; D may be TRBD1 or TRBD2 (5 bases each). The CDR3 contains 16 residues. The V gene lost 2 bases and the J gene lost 5 bases, with 19 bases spanning the gap. Per the germline V gene, CDR1 is MNHEY and CDR2 is SMNVEV (reference sequence). As DNA, the CDR3 is TGTGCCAGCAGTTTACGAGGGTTTGGGGTGGGGGACGAGCAGTACTTC. This sequence encodes CASSLRGFGVGDEQYF.

Here the CDR3 reads CASSQRSDPKGYNEQFF. The CDR3 nucleotides are TGTGCCAGCTCTCAGAGGTCCGACCCCAAGGGCTACAATGAGCAGTTCTTC. V is TRBV18 and J is TRBJ2-1, with no clear D. The CDR3 contains 17 residues. Trimming removed 6 bases from V and 3 bases from J, with 21 bases in between. Germline-derived CDR1 and CDR2 are KGHSH and LQKENI.

The genes are TRBV19 and TRBJ2-1; 7 bases are shared with TRBD2. Trimming took 7 bases from V and 3 from J; bases not matched to a gene: 6. CDR3 length: 14 amino acids. The V gene's germline CDR1 is LNHDA and CDR2 SQIVND (reference sequence). The CDR3 reads CASTSGGSYNEQFF. In DNA form, the CDR3 reads TGTGCCAGTACCTCTGGCGGGAGCTACAATGAGCAGTTCTTC.

The chain recombines TRBV25-1 with TRBJ2-6; TRBD1 might be the D (5 bases). V shed 6 bases and J shed 4 bases, with 10 bases lying between them. The germline V gene has CDR1 MGHDK and CDR2 SYGVNS. The CDR3 is 14 residues long. The CDR3 nucleotides read TGTGCCAGCAGCCAGGGTTACGGGGCCAACGTCCTGACTTTC. Residues: CASSQGYGANVLTF.

This sequence joins TRBV11-2 and TRBJ1-1; the D is unclear. The germline V and J ends were trimmed by 4 bases and 3 bases, with 9 bases remaining between them. From germline, CDR1 is SGHAT and CDR2 FQNNGV. The CDR3 is 13 residues long. CDR3 nucleotides: TGTGCCAGCAGCTCGTCGTCGTACACTGAAGCTTTCTTT. This codes for CASSSSSYTEAFF.

The chain uses TRBV10-3 and TRBJ1-5; D possibly corresponds to TRBD1 (5 bases). V lost 4 bases, J lost 5 bases, and 12 bases lay in between. This CDR3 is built from 14 residues. Germline values: CDR1 ENHRY, CDR2 SYGVKD. The CDR3, as DNA: TGTGCCATCAGTGGAGGGGTGGCGGATCAGCCCCAGCATTTT. This translates into CAISGGVADQPQHF.

The genes are TRBV4-3 and TRBJ2-2, with 10 positions matching TRBD2. This CDR3 contains 19 residues. The ends lost 0 bases at V and 4 bases at J; junction bases unmatched: 11. The germline V gene encodes CDR1 LGHNA and CDR2 YSLEER. The chain's CDR3 is CASSQDLQRGGLITGELFF. The CDR3 bases are TGCGCCAGCAGCCAAGATTTACAGCGGGGGGGCCTTATCACCGGGGAGCTGTTTTTT.

The genes are TRBV24-1 and TRBJ2-1; D tentatively fits TRBD1 or TRBD2 (5 bases each). The CDR3 covers 15 residues. Germline V gives CDR1 KGHDR, CDR2 SFDVKD. Trimming pared 5 bases from V and 6 bases from J, leaving 16 bases between. The CDR3 DNA follows: TGTGCCACCAGTGGCCCCGGGACGGCCCGCAATGAGCAGTTCTTC. Translated, it gives CATSGPGTARNEQFF.

This clone was observed a single time. The chain is built from TRBV30 and TRBJ2-3, with D possibly being TRBD2 (5 bases). Per the germline V gene, CDR1 is GTSNPN and CDR2 is SVGIG (reference sequence). The V end was cut by 7 bases, the J end by 1 base, with 18 bases between. The length of the CDR3 is 15 residues. DNA for the CDR3: TGTGCCTCGCTTAGATACGGGGAAGGCACAGATACGCAGTATTTT. Translation: CASLRYGEGTDTQYF.

This chain connects TRBV7-2 to TRBJ1-6; 7 positions match TRBD1. Trimming took 6 bases from V and 8 from J; bases not matched to a gene: 10. CDR1 SGHTA and CDR2 FQGNSA come from the germline V gene. This CDR3 is built from 15 residues. The CDR3 spells CASRKGARGYSPLHF. The CDR3 DNA sequence: TGTGCCAGCAGGAAGGGGGCCAGGGGTTATTCACCCCTCCACTTT.

The chain employs TRBV6-4 and TRBJ2-3; 8 bases are shared with TRBD2. The CDR3 consists of 14 residues. The V gene end was trimmed by 5 bases and the J gene end by 5 bases; junction bases not matched to a gene: 6. Germline V gene sequence: CDR1 MRHNA, CDR2 SNTAGT. CDR3 residues: CASSPAGAGDTQYF. CDR3 bases: TGTGCCAGCAGTCCAGCGGGAGCCGGAGATACGCAGTATTTT.

This clone has ten or more counts. The genes are TRBV19 and TRBJ2-7; D may match TRBD1 or TRBD2 (6 bases each). Trimming took 5 bases from V and 6 from J, leaving 23 bases between them. The CDR3 has 16 amino acids. The germline V gene encodes CDR1 LNHDA and CDR2 SQIVND (reference sequence). As DNA, the CDR3 is TGTGCCAGTAGTTCCCCCGCCGGGGGCAGGCCGCGCGAGCAGTACTTC. Encoded protein: CASSSPAGGRPREQYF.